This TCR beta chain was captured in a study of cytomegalovirus exposure and HLA in healthy donors. Broader study findings: Reportedly, HLA-A and HLA-B alleles of most subjects were accurately predicted from TCR beta. Reports credit the classifier with highly specific, highly sensitive diagnosis of cytomegalovirus status. Across donors, presence/absence analyses took sequencing depth to be roughly uniform.

Remarks on this clone: No antigen is known for it.

Use of 60 Vbeta and 13 Jbeta primers characterized the PCR. Repertoires were generated with immunoSEQ multiplex PCR, while TCRdb's copy carries only in-frame clones and drops some. Here the sample spans roughly 200,000 clones, roughly 73% being singletons. CDR1 and CDR2 from the germline V gene are SEHNR and FQNEAQ (reference sequence). This CDR3 spans 17 amino acids. The J segment lost 2 bases and the V segment lost 7 bases, leaving 14 bases of the junction unmatched. The TCR comes from a woman aged 25 to 45 in good health and CMV-seronegative. The sequenced sample was PBMCs. The V and J genes are TRBV7-9 and TRBJ2-3, with TRBD1 identical over 8 bases. The CDR3 protein is CASTPIRGLGNTDTQYF. In nucleotides, the CDR3 is TGTGCCAGCACCCCGATCAGGGGGCTGGGGAACACAGATACGCAGTATTTT.